The sequence of this T cell receptor (beta chain) was determined in a study of Ad26.COV2.S vaccination and SARS-CoV-2 variants. General observations from the study: Possibly, TCR breadth and depth analyses underestimated total T cell responses.

Clones were read by immunoSEQ multiplex PCR, and TCRdb kept only the in-frame ones, dropping some. In the table there are about 350,000 clones, around 83% of which are singletons. A remark on this clone: The target antigen is unknown.

This sample's treatment: roughly 20 received Ad26.COV2.S at low or high dose, single or two shots; 5 received placebo; per-sample allocation not given. Following the first vaccine or placebo injection, samples were taken on day 63. The germline CDR1 and CDR2 sequences are LNHDA and SQIVND (reference sequence). With 2 bases removed from V and 0 bases from J, the gap between germline ends came to 13 bases. CDR3 size: 16 residues. The chain couples TRBV19 to TRBJ1-1; unclear D gene. The sequenced sample was peripheral blood, obtained in a trial of Ad26.COV2.S vaccine versus placebo. The clonotype was recovered from a person between 18 and 65 years old who received the Ad26.COV2.S COVID-19 vaccine or a placebo. CDR3 nucleotides: TGTGCCAGTAGTATAAAACCGAGTAAGATGAACACTGAAGCTTTCTTT. It specifies CASSIKPSKMNTEAFF. Full variable domain (missing parts from reference TRBV19 and TRBJ1-1): DGGITQSPKYLFRKEGQNVTLSCEQNLNHDAMYWYRQDPGQGLRLIYYSQIVNDFQKGDIAEGYSVSREKKESFPLTVTSAQKNPTAFYLCASSIKPSKMNTEAFFGQGTRLTVV.